Following are 31 T cell receptor beta chains from one sample sequenced in a study of a mutant IDH1 vaccine in newly diagnosed glioma. Libraries were prepared by immunoSEQ multiplex PCR; TCRdb keeps only in-frame clonotypes and omits some of them. This table holds roughly 16,000 clones, almost 80% found once. Time point defined: baseline, week 1 (first vaccination visit). This sample's treatment: pre-vaccination baseline after standard-of-care therapy. Source: PBMCs, taken from a glioma patient treated with radiotherapy, temozolomide or both. Receptors originate from a man between 35 and 55 years old with glioma.

The rearrangement joins TRBV4-1 to TRBJ2-7, with 10 bases that match TRBD1. Per the germline V gene, CDR1 is MGHRA and CDR2 is YSYEKL. V gave up 1 base and J gave up 5 bases; unmatched junction bases: 11. This CDR3 is built from 17 residues. CDR3 nucleotides: TGCGCCAGCAGCCAAGGAACCGGGACAGGGGTTTGGAACGAGCAGTACTTC. This sequence encodes CASSQGTGTGVWNEQYF.

This chain connects TRBV7-2 to TRBJ2-3, with 9 nucleotides matching TRBD2. Germline V CDR1 and CDR2: SGHTA, FQGNSA. This CDR3 has 16 amino acids. Trimming at V came to 1 base and at J to 1 base, leaving 3 bases not matched to a gene. The CDR3 DNA is TGTGCCAGCAGCTTAGTGGGCGGGAGGGGCACAGATACGCAGTATTTT. Translation gives CASSLVGGRGTDTQYF. Drawing the rest from reference TRBV7-2 and TRBJ2-3, the complete variable domain is GAGVSQSPSNKVTEKGKDVELRCDPISGHTALYWYRQSLGQGLEFLIYFQGNSAPDKSGLPSDRFSAERTGGSVSTLTIQRTQQEDSAVYLCASSLVGGRGTDTQYFGPGTRLTVL.

The chain is built from TRBV6-1 and TRBJ2-7, with a weak D call TRBD1 (5 bases). The CDR3 has 13 residues. Germline V CDR1 and CDR2: MNHNS, SASEGT. V gave up 3 bases and J gave up 2 bases, with 8 bases separating them. The CDR3: CASSDDSPYEQYF. The CDR3, as DNA: TGTGCCAGCAGTGATGACAGCCCCTACGAGCAGTACTTC.

The V call is TRBV2, the J call TRBJ1-1; the D gene is possibly TRBD1 (6 bases). Deletions cut 3 bases from V and 5 bases from J, with 10 bases between. The CDR3 runs 13 residues. Germline V gene sequence: CDR1 SNHLY, CDR2 FYNNEI. The CDR3, as DNA: TGTGCCAGCAGTGAGGAGAGGGGGACTGAAGCTTTCTTT. Translated: CASSEERGTEAFF. Full variable domain (rest looked up from reference TRBV2 and TRBJ1-1): EPEVTQTPSHQVTQMGQEVILRCVPISNHLYFYWYRQILGQKVEFLVSFYNNEISEKSEIFDDQFSVERPDGSNFTLKIRSTKLEDSAMYFCASSEERGTEAFFGQGTRLTVV.

The V gene is TRBV11-2, the J gene TRBJ2-3, with a tentative D call TRBD2 (6 bases). Per germline, CDR1 SGHAT and CDR2 FQNNGV. The CDR3 consists of 14 residues. Trimming took off 5 bases at V and 6 bases at J, with 15 bases between the two ends. This CDR3 is CASSRSGTGDTQYF. Here the CDR3 DNA reads TGTGCCAGCAGCCGTAGCGGCACAGGCGATACGCAGTATTTT. The full variable domain, its missing parts supplied by reference TRBV11-2 and TRBJ2-3, is EAGVAQSPRYKIIEKRQSVAFWCNPISGHATLYWYQQILGQGPKLLIQFQNNGVVDDSQLPKDRFSAERLKGVDSTLKIQPAKLEDSAVYLCASSRSGTGDTQYFGPGTRLTVL.

In its sample, this clone was seen once. The chain uses TRBV19 and TRBJ1-1, with a tentative D call TRBD1 (5 bases). Looked up from germline, CDR1 is LNHDA and CDR2 is SQIVND (reference sequence). Trimming cost V 2 bases and J 5 bases, with 12 bases left between them. This CDR3 has 14 amino acids. The CDR3 protein is CASSILGGVTEAFF. CDR3 nucleotide sequence: TGTGCCAGTAGTATACTCGGGGGGGTTACTGAAGCTTTCTTT. Filled out from reference TRBV19 and TRBJ1-1, the complete variable domain reads DGGITQSPKYLFRKEGQNVTLSCEQNLNHDAMYWYRQDPGQGLRLIYYSQIVNDFQKGDIAEGYSVSREKKESFPLTVTSAQKNPTAFYLCASSILGGVTEAFFGQGTRLTVV.

CDR3 nucleotide sequence: TGTGCCAGCAGCTTAGATGGGGACTTCTCCTACGAGCAGTACTTC. Translated, it gives CASSLDGDFSYEQYF. The chain employs TRBV11-2 and TRBJ2-7, with D perhaps TRBD2 (6 bases). The V gene's germline CDR1 is SGHAT and CDR2 FQNNGV. The CDR3 is 15 amino acids. The V and J ends lost 0 bases and 0 bases respectively, with 9 bases between them.

The DNA of the CDR3 is TGTGCCAGCAGCGAAGGAGGGCTCACTGAAGCTTTCTTT. Translated: CASSEGGLTEAFF. The gene calls are TRBV6-6 and TRBJ1-1; D is unclear. V lost 6 bases and J lost 4, with 12 bases in between. The germline CDR1 and CDR2 sequences are MNHNY and SVGAGI (reference sequence). This CDR3 is built from 13 residues.

Sample share makes this clone medium-sized. V and J are TRBV27 and TRBJ2-7; D is possibly TRBD1 or TRBD2 (5 bases each). This CDR3 contains 14 residues. V gave up 7 bases and J gave up 0 bases, with 13 bases separating them. Per the germline V gene, CDR1 is MNHEY and CDR2 is SMNVEV (reference sequence). The CDR3 DNA reads TGTGCCAGCAAGAGGGACGGGGACTCCTACGAGCAGTACTTC. Its translation: CASKRDGDSYEQYF.

The CDR3 bases are TGTGCCAGCAGCTCCATAGGGGGAATTGGAAACACCATATATTTT. It translates to CASSSIGGIGNTIYF. This rearrangement joins TRBV6-5 to TRBJ1-3, with D tentatively TRBD1 (6 bases). CDR1 MNHEY and CDR2 SVGAGI come from the germline V gene. V was pared by 6 bases and J by 3 bases, with 15 bases between. The CDR3 spans 15 residues.

The V call is TRBV7-2, the J call TRBJ1-2; D not certain. V lost 2 bases and J lost 4, with 8 bases in between. Germline assignment: CDR1 SGHTA and CDR2 FQGNSA. This CDR3 region has 13 residues. CDR3 region: CASSLNGPYGYTF. The CDR3 DNA follows: TGTGCCAGCAGCTTAAACGGCCCCTATGGCTACACCTTC. Drawing the rest from reference TRBV7-2 and TRBJ1-2, the complete variable domain is GAGVSQSPSNKVTEKGKDVELRCDPISGHTALYWYRQSLGQGLEFLIYFQGNSAPDKSGLPSDRFSAERTGGSVSTLTIQRTQQEDSAVYLCASSLNGPYGYTFGSGTRLTVV.

The chain has TRBV7-2 and TRBJ2-1, with TRBD2 matching over 9 bases. The CDR3 spans 15 residues. The V segment lost 7 bases and the J segment 9 bases; nucleotides outside the gene matches: 13. Germline loops: CDR1 SGHTA, CDR2 FQGNSA. CDR3 sequence reads: CASTERAGGLVEQFF. The CDR3 DNA reads TGTGCCAGCACCGAAAGGGCGGGAGGGTTGGTTGAGCAGTTCTTC.

The V call is TRBV5-1, the J call TRBJ2-1, with 11 bases fitting TRBD2. The junction had 8 bases not matched to a gene; V was cut back by 5 bases and J by 7 bases. Germline V CDR1 and CDR2: SGHRS, YFSETQ. The CDR3 extends over 15 amino acids. CDR3 residues: CASRLGLAGGNEQFF. Written as DNA, the CDR3 is TGCGCCAGCAGGTTAGGACTAGCGGGTGGAAATGAGCAGTTCTTC.

The CDR3 DNA reads as TGTGCCATCAGAGGGACTAGCGGGATATCCGGTGAGCAGTTCTTC. Encoded protein: CAIRGTSGISGEQFF. The chain is built from TRBV10-3 and TRBJ2-1, with TRBD2 identical over 13 bases. The ends lost 6 bases at V and 9 bases at J; junction bases unmatched: 8. The CDR3 contains 15 residues. The V gene's germline CDR1 is ENHRY and CDR2 SYGVKD.

The chain recombines TRBV19 with TRBJ1-3; no firm D call. Deletions cut 2 bases from V and 0 bases from J, with 8 bases between. Germline V lookup: CDR1 LNHDA, CDR2 SQIVND (reference sequence). This CDR3 contains 15 residues. The CDR3 DNA reads TGTGCCAGTAGTATATTACGGAGCTCTGGAAACACCATATATTTT. Translated: CASSILRSSGNTIYF. Together with reference TRBV19 and TRBJ1-3, the CDR3 gives the full variable domain: DGGITQSPKYLFRKEGQNVTLSCEQNLNHDAMYWYRQDPGQGLRLIYYSQIVNDFQKGDIAEGYSVSREKKESFPLTVTSAQKNPTAFYLCASSILRSSGNTIYFGEGSWLTVV.

V is TRBV7-9 and J is TRBJ2-5; 8 bases are shared with TRBD1. V was clipped by 5 bases and J by 3 bases; unmatched bases: 5. CDR1 and CDR2 from the germline V gene are SEHNR and FQNEAQ (reference sequence). This CDR3 region has 14 residues. The CDR3 nucleotides are TGTGCCAGCAGCGCCTCAGGGGGCAAAGAGACCCAGTACTTC. It encodes CASSASGGKETQYF.

The chain combines TRBV6-5 with TRBJ1-2, with 9 positions matching TRBD1. The CDR3 loop spans 15 amino acids. Germline CDR1 reads MNHEY; CDR2 reads SVGAGI. J gave up 9 bases and V 7 bases, and 15 bases lay outside the gene matches. The CDR3 nucleotides are TGTGCCAGCATCCGGACAGGGGCCTCGAGGTCGAGCTACACCTTC. Amino acids: CASIRTGASRSSYTF.

The chain recombines TRBV7-2 with TRBJ1-5; tentative D call: TRBD1 (5 bases). Trimming removed 1 base at V and 7 bases at J, with 11 bases between. CDR3 length: 14 residues. CDR1 and CDR2 (germline): SGHTA, FQGNSA. As DNA, the CDR3 is TGTGCCAGCAGCTTAGTGGGGGTGAGGCAGCCCCAGCATTTT. Translating gives CASSLVGVRQPQHF.

Comments on this clone: Relative to the germline gene, one junction end is altered; a read error may explain this. The rearrangement links TRBV5-4 to TRBJ1-4; 7 bases are a match to TRBD1. Germline loops: CDR1 SGHNT, CDR2 YYREEE (reference sequence). The CDR3 contains 15 residues. DNA for the CDR3: TGCGCCAGCAGCCAAGGGGACAGACTGAATGAAAAACTGTTTTTT. Amino acid sequence: CASSQGDRLNEKLFF.

The chain combines TRBV6-5 with TRBJ2-1; maybe TRBD1 (5 bases). Germline V gene sequence: CDR1 MNHEY, CDR2 SVGAGI. The germline V and J ends were trimmed by 7 bases and 7 bases, with 8 bases remaining between them. The length of the CDR3 is 11 residues. The CDR3 DNA follows: TGTGCCAGCAAGAAGGGGAATGAGCAGTTCTTC. Encoded protein: CASKKGNEQFF.

V and J are TRBV4-2 and TRBJ2-1; a possible D gene is TRBD2 (6 bases). Trimming removed 3 bases from V and 0 bases from J, with 9 bases in between. From germline, CDR1 is LGHNA and CDR2 YNFKEQ. The CDR3 is made up of 15 amino acids. The CDR3 is CASSQVGSSYNEQFF. The DNA of the CDR3 is TGTGCCAGCAGCCAGGTCGGGAGCTCCTACAATGAGCAGTTCTTC.

This chain uses TRBV5-8 with TRBJ1-5; D is unresolved. V was clipped by 2 bases and J by 9 bases, with 6 bases between them. Germline lookup yields CDR1 SGHTS and CDR2 YDEGEE. The CDR3 totals 11 residues. This CDR3 is CASSLLGPQHF. CDR3 nucleotides: TGTGCCAGCAGCTTACTAGGGCCCCAGCATTTT. The full variable domain, its missing parts supplied by reference TRBV5-8 and TRBJ1-5, is EAGVTQSPTHLIKTRGQQATLRCSPISGHTSVYWYQQALGLGLQFLLWYDEGEERNRGNFPPRFSGRQFPNYSSELNVNALELEDSALYLCASSLLGPQHFGDGTRLSIL.

The V and J genes are TRBV29-1 and TRBJ2-1, with TRBD2 as a possible D gene (5 bases). Germline-derived CDR1 and CDR2 are SQVTM and ANQGSEA. The CDR3 length is 13 residues. V was trimmed by 1 base and J by 7 bases, leaving 11 bases between them. In DNA form, the CDR3 reads TGCAGCGTTGAAGGGTTCGGGGTGAATGAGCAGTTCTTC. This translates into CSVEGFGVNEQFF.

The V gene is TRBV5-4, the J gene TRBJ2-1; weak D call: TRBD2 (5 bases). Germline-derived CDR1 and CDR2 are SGHNT and YYREEE (reference sequence). The CDR3 extends over 17 amino acids. Trimming took off 3 bases at V and 5 bases at J, with 21 bases between the two ends. The CDR3 nucleotides read TGTGCCAGCAGCTACGTAATTAGCGCGGCCTGGAACAATGAGCAGTTCTTC. As protein: CASSYVISAAWNNEQFF.

In this sample, this clone turned up once. The J gene is TRBJ1-2, the V gene TRBV19; D gene unclear. Trimming removed 0 bases from V and 12 bases from J, with 17 bases in between. CDR1 is LNHDA, CDR2 SQIVND, per germline (reference sequence). This CDR3 comprises 14 residues. CDR3 bases: TGTGCCAGTAGTATAGATCAGGCCGCAGTGGTTCACACCTTC. Translated: CASSIDQAAVVHTF.

The chain is built from TRBV6-1 and TRBJ1-1; D remains ambiguous. V was pared by 7 bases and J by 6 bases, with 15 bases between. The CDR3 runs to 13 residues. Per the germline V gene, CDR1 is MNHNS and CDR2 is SASEGT. CDR3 sequence reads: CASNADLLSEAFF. The DNA of the CDR3 is TGTGCCAGCAACGCGGACTTGCTTTCTGAAGCTTTCTTT.

The chain recombines TRBV18 with TRBJ1-2, with no clear D. CDR3 size: 15 residues. Germline CDR1 is KGHSH and CDR2 is LQKENI. V was trimmed by 5 bases and J by 0 bases, leaving 13 bases between them. Written as DNA, the CDR3 is TGTGCCAGCTCATCCTCGGTGGAGGCTAACTATGGCTACACCTTC. It specifies CASSSSVEANYGYTF.

V and J are TRBV4-1 and TRBJ1-4, with unresolved D. Germline values: CDR1 MGHRA, CDR2 YSYEKL. The CDR3 is 14 residues long. Trimming shortened V by 0 bases and J by 8 bases, and 10 bases separated the two germline ends. CDR3 loop: CASSQDVAGEKLFF. CDR3 bases: TGCGCCAGCAGCCAAGATGTGGCGGGGGAAAAACTGTTTTTT.

V is TRBV6-5 and J is TRBJ2-7; D not certain. The CDR3 extends over 15 amino acids. V lost 4 bases to trimming and J lost 2 bases, with 15 bases between them. Germline V lookup: CDR1 MNHEY, CDR2 SVGAGI. The CDR3 region is CASSSPPTDTYEQYV. CDR3 coding DNA: TGTGCCAGCAGTTCTCCTCCGACGGATACCTACGAGCAGTACGTC.

The chain employs TRBV6-5 and TRBJ1-2, with 10 nucleotides matching TRBD1. Germline values: CDR1 MNHEY, CDR2 SVGAGI. Trimming took 6 bases from V and 8 from J; bases not matched to a gene: 6. CDR3 length equals 13 residues. CDR3 protein: CASSKGQGLGYTF. CDR3 DNA sequence: TGTGCCAGCAGCAAGGGACAGGGGTTGGGCTACACCTTC.

The chain combines TRBV4-1 with TRBJ1-1; D not resolved. In germline, CDR1 is MGHRA, CDR2 YSYEKL. The CDR3 runs 14 residues. V gave up 4 bases and J gave up 4 bases, with 13 bases separating them. Here the CDR3 DNA reads TGCGCCAGCAGCCCTAGCTTTGGGGTCACTGAAGCTTTCTTT. It codes for CASSPSFGVTEAFF.